The sequence of this TCR beta chain was determined in a study of T cells in Graves' hyperthyroidism and ophthalmopathy. Patients aged 18 to 65 had newly diagnosed hyperthyroidism lasting under 2 months. Reasons for excluding patients were uncontrolled infection, other autoimmune disease, pregnancy or lactation. General study findings and limits: The model identified upcoming ophthalmopathy a median about 6.5 months ahead of onset.

The CDR3 is 13 amino acids. The germline gives CDR1 LNHDA, CDR2 SQIVND (reference sequence). Worth noting for this clonotype: Antigen specificity is unknown. The junction departs from germline at one end; a sequencing error may be responsible.

Amplified TCR beta CDR3 regions derived from RNA transcripts. Using the HTBI primer set, a first-round RT-PCR was run on the TCR CDR3. A single record per CDR3 protein comes from TCRdb applying MiXCR to the multiplex PCR reads. This sample has hundreds of thousands of distinct CDR3 sequences; less than 15% occur once, and the top ten carry 10%. Sequenced input: blood. This receptor was taken from a woman younger than 35 with Graves' hyperthyroidism. The chain uses TRBV19 and TRBJ2-1, with D unclear. CDR3 residues: CASARMAANEQSF. In nucleotides, the CDR3 is TGTGCCAGTGCCCGGATGGCGGCCAATGAGCAGTCCTTC.